This T cell receptor (beta chain) was retrieved from a study of T cells after yellow fever vaccination. The TCR cDNA carried a universal primer site and UMIs from 5'RACE template switching. TCRdb called the 5' RACE reads again in MiXCR, with one record for every CDR3 protein. The data show 500,000 to 650,000 distinct CDR3 sequences, around 16% seen once. In regard to this clonotype: No antigen is known for it.

CDR3 length equals 15 residues. In germline, CDR1 is KGHDR, CDR2 SFDVKD. The V and J ends lost 1 base and 7 bases, in that order; junction bases with no gene match: 3. General observations from the study: FACS-sorted repertoires could contain abundant clonotypes contaminating from the bulk population. The CD4 compartment and the CD8 compartment contained a small share of clonotypes in common.

This chain links TRBV24-1 with TRBJ2-1, with 10 nucleotides matching TRBD1. The sample was PBMCs, taken roughly 5 days after the first yellow fever vaccination. The source of this sequence is a young man who received the YFV17D yellow fever vaccine. CDR3 protein: CATSDLGGQGNEQFF. The CDR3 DNA sequence: TGTGCCACCAGTGATTTAGGGGGACAGGGGAATGAGCAGTTCTTC.